The sequence of this T cell receptor beta chain was determined in a study of blood T cell repertoires in COVID-19. Looking at the study overall: COVID-19 samples from acute and convalescent phases originated in the United States, Italy and Spain.

Generated by immunoSEQ multiplex PCR, the TCRdb table keeps only in-frame clones and is missing some. The repertoire holds under 200,000 clones, with approximately 84% as singletons. CDR1 and CDR2 (germline): SEHNR, FQNEAQ (reference sequence). This CDR3 contains 14 residues. The ends were cut back, 2 bases at V and 5 bases at J, with 9 bases in the middle. The study recruited people aged about 18 to 90 years across some 23 US areas. Two negative PCRs, clearance, or symptom resolution were required of recovered Cohort 3 donors. The material sequenced was PBMCs or T cells enriched from blood (not recorded which). The origin of this receptor is a man aged 50 to 60 who had recovered from COVID-19. The chain has TRBV7-9 and TRBJ2-2; D perhaps matches TRBD1 (5 bases). CDR3 DNA sequence: TGTGCCAGCAGCTTACTCCAGGGAACCGGGGAGCTGTTTTTT. Its translation is CASSLLQGTGELFF.